A selection of T cell receptor beta chains follows, all from one sample in a study of regulatory T cells in long-lasting Graves disease. TCRdb used MiXCR to reprocess the multiplex PCR reads, holding one entry per CDR3 protein. The table records roughly 520,000 distinct CDR3 sequences, 12% of them present only once. The same specimen was also included in a second study, on T cells in Graves' hyperthyroidism and ophthalmopathy.

Sequences were derived from peripheral blood mononuclear cells (PBMCs), sampled at new diagnosis, from a patient treated with antithyroid drugs. All receptors come from a woman in her 30s with Graves disease. The CDR3 runs from the conserved cysteine through the conserved F or W. A D gene is named only where the DNA matches it firmly. The listing skips clone size in some rows; elsewhere it reads once, few, many or a size class.

>NA|TRBV30|TRBJ1-5|NA
CAWASAGPQHF
TGTGCCTGGGCGAGCGCCGGGCCCCAGCATTTT
>many|TRBV19|TRBJ1-2|NA
CATALGGSNYGYTF
TGTGCCACCGCGCTGGGGGGATCCAACTATGGCTACACCTTC
>NA|TRBV30|TRBJ1-1|TRBD1
CAWGGGTVNTEAFF
TGTGCCTGGGGTGGGGGGACAGTGAACACTGAAGCTTTCTTT
>NA|TRBV7-9|TRBJ1-1|NA
CASSLDRQHTEAFF
TGTGCCAGCAGCTTAGACAGGCAACACACTGAAGCTTTCTTT
>many|TRBV24-1|TRBJ2-2|TRBD1
CATSENRGAGELFF
TGTGCCACCAGTGAAAACAGGGGGGCCGGGGAGCTGTTTTTT
>many|TRBV27|TRBJ1-1|NA
CASSFGRGTEAFF
TGTGCCAGCAGTTTTGGGCGGGGAACTGAAGCTTTCTTT
>few|TRBV24-1|TRBJ2-3|NA
CATSERDVASTDTQYF
TGTGCCACCAGTGAAAGGGACGTCGCTAGCACAGATACGCAGTATTTT
>many|TRBV7-9|TRBJ2-3|TRBD1
CASSFGVQGGTDTQYF
TGTGCCAGCAGCTTTGGGGTTCAGGGGGGCACAGATACGCAGTATTTT
>few|TRBV4-1|TRBJ2-3|TRBD2
CASSQGLAGMRDTQYF
TGCGCCAGCAGCCAAGGACTAGCGGGAATGCGCGATACGCAGTATTTT
>many|TRBV9|TRBJ2-3|TRBD2
CASSVASGSTDTQYF
TGTGCCAGCAGCGTAGCTAGCGGGAGCACAGATACGCAGTATTTT
>many|TRBV30|TRBJ1-5|TRBD1
CAWSGDRAQPQHF
TGTGCCTGGAGTGGCGACAGGGCACAGCCCCAGCATTTT
>many|TRBV29-1|TRBJ1-2|TRBD1
CSAAGTGGSYGYTF
TGCAGCGCCGCTGGGACAGGGGGCTCCTATGGCTACACCTTC
>NA|TRBV2|TRBJ2-3|TRBD1
CASSNLPDRGHMDTQYF
TGTGCCAGCAGTAACCTCCCTGACAGGGGGCACATGGATACGCAGTATTTT
>NA|TRBV13|TRBJ2-7|NA
CASSHGPGVHNVHEQYF
TGTGCCAGCAGCCACGGCCCTGGAGTCCACAATGTTCACGAGCAGTACTTC
>few|TRBV5-4|TRBJ2-5|TRBD2
CASKAGVEGETQYF
TGTGCCAGCAAGGCGGGAGTAGAGGGAGAGACCCAGTACTTC
>many|TRBV7-2|TRBJ1-2|NA
CASSLVERGTTGGYTF
TGTGCCAGCAGCTTAGTAGAGAGGGGAACTACTGGTGGCTACACCTTC
>many|TRBV7-9|TRBJ2-7|TRBD1
CASSSGTGPYEQYF
TGTGCCAGCAGCTCCGGGACAGGGCCCTACGAGCAGTACTTC
>once|TRBV27|TRBJ1-1|NA
CAGSPRGGGLRPEAFF
TGTGCCGGCAGCCCGAGGGGTGGGGGCCTCCGGCCTGAAGCTTTCTTT
>NA|TRBV27|TRBJ2-1|TRBD1
CASSSGQGFGVSYNEQFF
TGTGCCAGCAGTTCGGGACAGGGTTTCGGCGTCTCCTACAATGAGCAGTTCTTC
>few|TRBV5-5|TRBJ1-5|NA
CASSLGSLGQPQHF
TGTGCCAGCAGCTTGGGTAGTCTTGGGCAGCCCCAGCATTTT
>many|TRBV11-2|TRBJ2-3|NA
CASSHIDTQYF
TGTGCCAGCAGCCATATCGATACGCAGTATTTT
>few|TRBV15|TRBJ2-1|NA
CATSGEGDAQYEQFF
TGTGCCACCAGCGGGGAGGGGGATGCCCAGTATGAGCAGTTCTTC
>many|TRBV20-1|TRBJ1-1|NA
CSGYGVNTEAFF
TGCAGTGGATACGGCGTGAACACTGAAGCTTTCTTT
>many|TRBV5-1|TRBJ2-7|NA
CASSFAGYEQYF
TGCGCCAGCAGCTTCGCAGGCTACGAGCAGTACTTC
>many|TRBV9|TRBJ2-1|TRBD2
CASSYGGGSNNEQFF
TGTGCCAGCAGCTACGGGGGGGGGAGCAACAATGAGCAGTTCTTC
>NA|TRBV5-1|TRBJ1-6|TRBD1
CASSPDRDSPLHF
TGCGCCAGCAGCCCTGACAGGGATTCACCCCTCCACTTT
>many|TRBV10-3|TRBJ2-3|NA
CAISESVDTQYF
TGTGCCATCAGTGAGTCGGTGGATACGCAGTATTTT
>NA|TRBV19|TRBJ1-1|TRBD1
CASSMRPGQGNTEAFF
TGTGCCAGTAGTATGCGCCCGGGACAGGGGAACACTGAAGCTTTCTTT
>few|TRBV27|TRBJ2-3|TRBD2
CASSLSMDGRGTDTQYF
TGTGCCAGCAGTTTATCCATGGACGGGAGGGGAACAGATACGCAGTATTTT
>many|TRBV11-1|TRBJ2-4|NA
CASSLDRDRGNIQYF
TGTGCCAGCAGCTTGGATCGAGACAGAGGAAACATTCAGTACTTC
>NA|TRBV20-1|TRBJ2-7|NA
CSATRQNYEQYF
TGCAGTGCTACGAGACAGAACTACGAGCAGTACTTC
>many|TRBV7-9|TRBJ1-1|TRBD1
CASSLGSGTDAEAFF
TGTGCCAGCAGCTTAGGGTCTGGGACAGACGCTGAAGCTTTCTTT
>many|TRBV18|TRBJ2-7|NA
CASSPGASYEQYF
TGTGCCAGCAGCCCGGGGGCCTCCTACGAGCAGTACTTC
>many|TRBV20-1|TRBJ1-1|TRBD1
CSASGTGMNTEAFF
TGCAGTGCCTCCGGGACAGGGATGAACACTGAAGCTTTCTTT
>many|TRBV7-2|TRBJ2-5|TRBD2
CASSRTSGRLETQYF
TGTGCCAGCAGCCGGACTAGCGGGAGATTGGAGACCCAGTACTTC
>many|TRBV7-3|TRBJ1-1|TRBD1
CASSYTGATEAFF
TGTGCCAGCAGCTACACAGGGGCGACTGAAGCTTTCTTT
>NA|TRBV12-3/TRBV12-4|TRBJ2-1|TRBD2
CASSPPRTRAGGDEQFF
TGTGCCAGCAGTCCCCCCAGGACTAGAGCGGGGGGGGATGAGCAGTTCTTC
>many|TRBV24-1|TRBJ1-2|NA
CATSDSVSYGYTF
TGTGCCACCAGTGATTCTGTATCCTATGGCTACACCTTC
>few|TRBV28|TRBJ2-2|NA
CASRSPQNTGELFF
TGTGCCAGCAGATCACCCCAGAACACCGGGGAGCTGTTTTTT
>few|TRBV20-1|TRBJ2-3|TRBD2
CSATIAGEIPTDTQYF
TGCAGTGCTACGATAGCGGGAGAGATCCCCACAGATACGCAGTATTTT
>few|TRBV10-1|TRBJ2-1|NA
CASSGSTGPEHNEQFF
TGCGCCAGCAGTGGATCGACCGGGCCAGAGCACAATGAGCAGTTCTTC
>many|TRBV19|TRBJ2-7|TRBD2
CASSMSSGMVSYEQYF
TGTGCCAGTAGTATGTCTAGCGGGATGGTGTCGTACGAGCAGTACTTC
>many|TRBV12-3/TRBV12-4|TRBJ1-6|NA
CASSHVWGDSPLHF
TGTGCCAGCAGCCACGTCTGGGGGGATTCACCCCTCCACTTT